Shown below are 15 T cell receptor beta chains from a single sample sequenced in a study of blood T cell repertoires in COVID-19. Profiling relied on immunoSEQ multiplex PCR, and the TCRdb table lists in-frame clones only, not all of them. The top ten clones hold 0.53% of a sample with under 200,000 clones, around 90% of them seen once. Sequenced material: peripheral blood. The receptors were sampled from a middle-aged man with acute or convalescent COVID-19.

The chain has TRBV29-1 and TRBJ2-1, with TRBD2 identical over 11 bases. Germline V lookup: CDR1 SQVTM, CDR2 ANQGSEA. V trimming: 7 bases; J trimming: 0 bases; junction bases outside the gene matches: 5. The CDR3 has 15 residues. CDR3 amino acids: CSGLGLADSYNEQFF. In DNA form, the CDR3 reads TGCAGCGGCCTGGGACTAGCGGACTCCTACAATGAGCAGTTCTTC.

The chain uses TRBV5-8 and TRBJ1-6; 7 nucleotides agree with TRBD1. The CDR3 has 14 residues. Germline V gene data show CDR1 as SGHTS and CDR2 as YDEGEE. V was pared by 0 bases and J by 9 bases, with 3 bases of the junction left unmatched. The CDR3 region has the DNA TGTGCCAGCAGCTTGGACAGGGGTGCTTCACCCCTCCACTTT. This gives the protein CASSLDRGASPLHF.

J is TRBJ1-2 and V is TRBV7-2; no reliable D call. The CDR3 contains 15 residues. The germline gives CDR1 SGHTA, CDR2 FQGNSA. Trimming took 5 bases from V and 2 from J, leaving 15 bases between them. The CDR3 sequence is CASSQSQAINYGYTF. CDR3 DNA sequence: TGTGCCAGCAGCCAATCCCAGGCGATAAACTATGGCTACACCTTC.

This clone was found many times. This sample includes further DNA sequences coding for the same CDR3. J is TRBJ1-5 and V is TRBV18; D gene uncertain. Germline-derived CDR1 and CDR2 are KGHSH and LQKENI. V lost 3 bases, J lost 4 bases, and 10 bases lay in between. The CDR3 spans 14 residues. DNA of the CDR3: TGTGCCAGCTCACCCGGCAGGCTAAATCAGCCCCAGCATTTT. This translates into CASSPGRLNQPQHF.

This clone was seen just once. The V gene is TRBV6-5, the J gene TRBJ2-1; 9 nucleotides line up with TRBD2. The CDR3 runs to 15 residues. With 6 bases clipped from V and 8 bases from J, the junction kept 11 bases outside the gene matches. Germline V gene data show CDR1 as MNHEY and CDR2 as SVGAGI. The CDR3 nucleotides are TGTGCCAGCAGGGGGGGGGCTAGCGGGATGGATGAGCAGTTCTTC. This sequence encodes CASRGGASGMDEQFF.

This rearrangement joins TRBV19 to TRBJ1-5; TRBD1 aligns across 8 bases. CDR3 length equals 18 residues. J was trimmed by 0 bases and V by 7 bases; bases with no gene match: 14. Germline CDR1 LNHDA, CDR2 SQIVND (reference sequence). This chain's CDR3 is CASKIGRGRFYSNQPQHF. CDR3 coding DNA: TGTGCCAGTAAAATCGGCAGGGGGCGATTTTATAGCAATCAGCCCCAGCATTTT.

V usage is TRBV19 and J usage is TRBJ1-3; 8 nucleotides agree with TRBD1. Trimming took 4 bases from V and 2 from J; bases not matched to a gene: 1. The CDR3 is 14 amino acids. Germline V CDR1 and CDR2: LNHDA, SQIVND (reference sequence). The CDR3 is CASSTGGPGNTIYF. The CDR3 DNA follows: TGTGCCAGTAGTACAGGGGGCCCTGGAAACACCATATATTTT.

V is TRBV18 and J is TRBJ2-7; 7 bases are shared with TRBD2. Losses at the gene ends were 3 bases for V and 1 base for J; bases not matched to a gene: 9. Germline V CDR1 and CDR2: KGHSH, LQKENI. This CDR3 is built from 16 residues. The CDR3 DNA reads TGTGCCAGCTCACCCAGGGCGGGGGAGTGGTCCTACGAGCAGTACTTC. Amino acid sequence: CASSPRAGEWSYEQYF.

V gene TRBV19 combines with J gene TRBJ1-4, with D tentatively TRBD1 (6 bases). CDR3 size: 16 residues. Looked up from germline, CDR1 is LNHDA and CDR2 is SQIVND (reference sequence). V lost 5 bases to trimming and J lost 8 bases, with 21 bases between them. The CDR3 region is CASSERRRQAQEKLFF. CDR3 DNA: TGTGCCAGTAGTGAAAGGCGGAGACAGGCCCAAGAAAAACTGTTTTTT.

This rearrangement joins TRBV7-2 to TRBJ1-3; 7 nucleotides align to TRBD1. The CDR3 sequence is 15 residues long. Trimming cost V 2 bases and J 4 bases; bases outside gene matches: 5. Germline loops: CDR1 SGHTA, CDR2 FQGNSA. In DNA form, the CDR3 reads TGTGCCAGCAGCTTATGGACAGGTTCCGGAAACACCATATATTTT. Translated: CASSLWTGSGNTIYF.

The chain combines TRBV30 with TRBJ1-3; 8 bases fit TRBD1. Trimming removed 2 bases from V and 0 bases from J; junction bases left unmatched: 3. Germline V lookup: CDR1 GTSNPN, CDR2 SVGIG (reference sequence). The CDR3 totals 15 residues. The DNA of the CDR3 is TGTGCCTGGAGTCGGACAGGGAACTCTGGAAACACCATATATTTT. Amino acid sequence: CAWSRTGNSGNTIYF.

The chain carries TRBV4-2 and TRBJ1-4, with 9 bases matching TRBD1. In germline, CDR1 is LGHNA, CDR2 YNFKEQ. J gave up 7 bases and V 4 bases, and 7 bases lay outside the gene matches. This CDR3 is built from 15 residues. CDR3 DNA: TGTGCCAGCAGCCCACAGGGGGCTGGTGGTGAAAAACTGTTTTTT. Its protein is CASSPQGAGGEKLFF.

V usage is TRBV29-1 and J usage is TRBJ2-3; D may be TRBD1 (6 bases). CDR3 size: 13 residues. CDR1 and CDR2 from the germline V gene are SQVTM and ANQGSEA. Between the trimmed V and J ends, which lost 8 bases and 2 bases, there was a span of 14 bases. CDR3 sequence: CSTRQAPTDTQYF. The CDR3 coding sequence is TGCAGCACTCGACAGGCACCCACAGATACGCAGTATTTT.

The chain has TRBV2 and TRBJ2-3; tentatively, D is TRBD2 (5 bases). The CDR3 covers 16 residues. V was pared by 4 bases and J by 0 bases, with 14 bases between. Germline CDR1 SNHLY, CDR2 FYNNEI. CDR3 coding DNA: TGTGCCAGCAGTGGACTAACGCCCCTCAGCACAGATACGCAGTATTTT. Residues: CASSGLTPLSTDTQYF.

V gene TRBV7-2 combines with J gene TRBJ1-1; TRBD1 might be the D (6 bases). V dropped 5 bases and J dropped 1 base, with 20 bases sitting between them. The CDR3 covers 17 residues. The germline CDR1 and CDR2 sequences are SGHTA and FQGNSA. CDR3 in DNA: TGTGCCAGCAGCGTATCCCCGGCTGGACAGCCGAACACTGAAGCTTTCTTT. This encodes CASSVSPAGQPNTEAFF.